The 15 T cell receptor beta chains reported below all come from one sample, sequenced in a study of cytotoxic CD8 clonotypes in ibrutinib-treated CLL. The assay was immunoSEQ multiplex PCR, and TCRdb's table has in-frame clones only and misses some. The table has 15,000 to 20,000 clones, approximately 67% seen once; the top ten hold 15% to 20%. Sequencing used PBMCs, obtained before ibrutinib treatment. These receptors were taken from a human donor with chronic lymphocytic leukemia.

The rearrangement joins TRBV6-1 to TRBJ2-7, with D maybe TRBD2 (5 bases). Trimming removed 4 bases at V and 2 bases at J, with 9 bases between. Germline V lookup: CDR1 MNHNS, CDR2 SASEGT. The CDR3 loop spans 13 amino acids. The CDR3 is CASSVGGPYEQYF. The CDR3 DNA reads as TGTGCCAGCAGTGTGGGCGGGCCCTACGAGCAGTACTTC.

The chain carries TRBV5-1 and TRBJ2-2; possibly TRBD1 or TRBD2 for D (5 bases each). The CDR3 has 16 residues. Germline assignment: CDR1 SGHRS and CDR2 YFSETQ. V lost 0 bases, J lost 1 base, and 10 bases lay in between. This CDR3 is CASSLGDGLNTGELFF. CDR3 bases: TGCGCCAGCAGCTTGGGGGACGGGTTGAACACCGGGGAGCTGTTTTTT.

This clone was observed a single time. The chain links TRBV5-1 to TRBJ2-1, with 9 bases aligning to TRBD2. CDR3 size: 17 residues. Germline assignment: CDR1 SGHRS and CDR2 YFSETQ. Trimming removed 2 bases from V and 3 bases from J; junction bases left unmatched: 9. The DNA for the CDR3 is TGCGCCAGCAGCTTTGCGGCGGGGGGGCACGACTACAATGAGCAGTTCTTC. It yields the protein CASSFAAGGHDYNEQFF. The complete variable domain, with remaining parts taken from reference TRBV5-1 and TRBJ2-1, reads KAGVTQTPRYLIKTRGQQVTLSCSPISGHRSVSWYQQTPGQGLQFLFEYFSETQRNKGNFPGRFSGRQFSNSRSEMNVSTLELGDSALYLCASSFAAGGHDYNEQFFGPGTRLTVL.

About this clone: Other nucleotide sequences in the sample specify the same CDR3. The CDR3 bases are TGTGCCAGCAGCGTAGTTGGGGGGCGTCAAGAGACCCAGTACTTC. Its protein is CASSVVGGRQETQYF. V and J are TRBV9 and TRBJ2-5; tentatively, D is TRBD1 or TRBD2 (6 bases each). Trimming stripped 0 bases from V and 2 bases from J, with 11 bases between. The CDR3 has 15 amino acids. Germline lookup yields CDR1 SGDLS and CDR2 YYNGEE.

This sequence joins TRBV5-1 and TRBJ2-3; the match to TRBD1 covers 11 bases. J lost 5 bases, V lost 9 bases, and 5 bases had no gene match. The length of the CDR3 is 13 residues. CDR1 and CDR2 from the germline V gene are SGHRS and YFSETQ. In DNA, the CDR3 is TGCGCCACAAGGGACAGGGGGAAAGATACGCAGTATTTT. Amino acid sequence: CATRDRGKDTQYF.

Only a few counts were recorded for this clone. This chain connects TRBV5-6 to TRBJ2-1; 9 nucleotides align to TRBD2. CDR1 and CDR2 from the germline V gene are SGHDT and YYEEEE. J was trimmed by 10 bases and V by 3 bases; bases with no gene match: 14. CDR3 length: 16 amino acids. This CDR3 is CASSSRFETSGIEQFF. The CDR3 DNA is TGTGCCAGCAGCTCCCGGTTCGAGACTAGCGGAATAGAGCAGTTCTTC.

The rearrangement uses TRBV4-2 and TRBJ2-5; no clear D. The CDR3 covers 13 residues. The V and J ends lost 0 bases and 6 bases respectively, with 8 bases between them. CDR1 LGHNA and CDR2 YNFKEQ come from the germline V gene. The CDR3 here is CASSQDLEKTQYF. As DNA, the CDR3 is TGTGCCAGCAGCCAAGATCTTGAGAAGACCCAGTACTTC.

The chain recombines TRBV9 with TRBJ2-2; D call uncertain. V shed 0 bases and J shed 5 bases, with 11 bases lying between them. The germline V gene encodes CDR1 SGDLS and CDR2 YYNGEE. The CDR3 loop spans 15 amino acids. The CDR3, as DNA: TGTGCCAGCAGCGTAGCCCTGGTTGGGACCGGGGAGCTGTTTTTT. Translation gives CASSVALVGTGELFF.

V usage is TRBV29-1 and J usage is TRBJ2-7; D is undetermined. Per the germline V gene, CDR1 is SQVTM and CDR2 is ANQGSEA. This CDR3 is built from 13 residues. The ends were cut back, 6 bases at V and 6 bases at J, with 18 bases in the middle. CDR3 region: CSVAIVTQAEQYF. The DNA of the CDR3 is TGCAGCGTCGCAATCGTGACGCAGGCCGAGCAGTACTTC.

This clone has more than one count but fewer than ten. This chain uses TRBV18 with TRBJ1-6; possible D gene TRBD1, 5 bases. This CDR3 spans 15 amino acids. With 1 base removed from V and 8 bases from J, the gap between germline ends came to 12 bases. Germline CDR1 and CDR2: KGHSH and LQKENI. In nucleotides, the CDR3 is TGTGCCAGCTCACCACGGGGGAATGACGATTCACCCCTCCACTTT. Protein product: CASSPRGNDDSPLHF.

This clone was observed a single time. The V call is TRBV7-9, the J call TRBJ2-5, with TRBD2 identical over 8 bases. V shed 1 base and J 1 base; nucleotides not matched to a gene: 2. In germline, CDR1 is SEHNR, CDR2 FQNEAQ (reference sequence). This CDR3 is 15 amino acids long. The CDR3 DNA reads TGTGCCAGCAGCTTAGGGCTAGCGGGCCAAGAGACCCAGTACTTC. Amino acids: CASSLGLAGQETQYF.

The chain recombines TRBV7-2 with TRBJ2-3, with D perhaps matching TRBD1 or TRBD2 (5 bases each). Trimming took 6 bases from V and 3 from J, leaving 16 bases between them. The germline gives CDR1 SGHTA, CDR2 FQGNSA. The CDR3 runs to 15 residues. The CDR3: CASSILGDGTDTQYF. The DNA of the CDR3 is TGTGCCAGCAGTATCCTAGGGGACGGGACAGATACGCAGTATTTT.

This chain connects TRBV6-6 to TRBJ2-7, with TRBD1 matching 9 bases. V lost 7 bases and J lost 7; bases outside the gene matches: 5. Germline-derived CDR1 and CDR2 are MNHNY and SVGAGI (reference sequence). This CDR3 is built from 12 residues. The CDR3 sequence: CASTETGGEQYF. CDR3 bases: TGTGCCAGCACCGAGACAGGGGGGGAGCAGTACTTC.

This chain joins TRBV6-1 and TRBJ2-2, with D hard to call. This CDR3 has 13 residues. Trimming took off 10 bases at V and 3 bases at J, with 12 bases between the two ends. The germline gives CDR1 MNHNS, CDR2 SASEGT. DNA of the CDR3: TGTGCCATCCAGTACAGTTACACCGGGGAGCTGTTTTTT. Residues: CAIQYSYTGELFF.

This clone was observed a few times. The V call is TRBV27, the J call TRBJ2-5; 13 bases match TRBD2. V shed 5 bases, J shed 5 bases, and the junction held 8 bases outside the gene matches. CDR1 MNHEY and CDR2 SMNVEV come from the germline V gene (reference sequence). CDR3 length equals 16 residues. CDR3 bases: TGTGCCAGCAGTCCAGCGGGACTAGCGGGGAGGGAGACCCAGTACTTC. Its translation is CASSPAGLAGRETQYF.